This TCR beta chain was identified in a study of T cell responses to AZD1222 COVID-19 vaccine. Whole-study results and caveats: Just a handful of people given AZD1222 tested seropositive at baseline.

Sequencing used immunoSEQ multiplex PCR; TCRdb keeps in-frame clones, though not all of them. The sample yields 100,000 to 150,000 clones, approximately 90% seen once. On this clone itself: Its target is unknown.

Germline V gene lookup returns CDR1 MNHEY and CDR2 SVGAGI. This CDR3 region has 13 residues. Trimming removed 0 bases at V and 3 bases at J, with 6 bases between. The starting material was peripheral blood, obtained on day 0 of AZD1222 vaccination. The receptor was derived from an adult in good health. The V gene is TRBV6-5, the J gene TRBJ2-7; no definite D call. The CDR3, as DNA: TGTGCCAGCAGTTACTCTAGAATCTACGAGCAGTACTTC. Its protein is CASSYSRIYEQYF.